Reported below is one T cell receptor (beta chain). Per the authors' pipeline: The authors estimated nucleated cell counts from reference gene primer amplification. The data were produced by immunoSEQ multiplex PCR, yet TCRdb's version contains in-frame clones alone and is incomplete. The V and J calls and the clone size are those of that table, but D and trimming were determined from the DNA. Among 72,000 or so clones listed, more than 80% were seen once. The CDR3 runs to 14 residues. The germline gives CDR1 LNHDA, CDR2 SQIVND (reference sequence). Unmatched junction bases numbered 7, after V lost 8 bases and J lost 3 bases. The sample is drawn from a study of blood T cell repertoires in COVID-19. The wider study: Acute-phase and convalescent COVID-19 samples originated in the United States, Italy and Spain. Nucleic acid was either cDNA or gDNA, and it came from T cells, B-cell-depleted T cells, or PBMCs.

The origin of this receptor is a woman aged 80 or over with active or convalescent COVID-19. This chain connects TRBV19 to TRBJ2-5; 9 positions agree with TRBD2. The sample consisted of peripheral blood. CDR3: CASRRGGLKETQYF. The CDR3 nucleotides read TGTGCCAGTCGGCGGGGGGGCCTTAAAGAGACCCAGTACTTC. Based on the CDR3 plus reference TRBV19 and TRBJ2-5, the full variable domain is DGGITQSPKYLFRKEGQNVTLSCEQNLNHDAMYWYRQDPGQGLRLIYYSQIVNDFQKGDIAEGYSVSREKKESFPLTVTSAQKNPTAFYLCASRRGGLKETQYFGPGTRLLVL.